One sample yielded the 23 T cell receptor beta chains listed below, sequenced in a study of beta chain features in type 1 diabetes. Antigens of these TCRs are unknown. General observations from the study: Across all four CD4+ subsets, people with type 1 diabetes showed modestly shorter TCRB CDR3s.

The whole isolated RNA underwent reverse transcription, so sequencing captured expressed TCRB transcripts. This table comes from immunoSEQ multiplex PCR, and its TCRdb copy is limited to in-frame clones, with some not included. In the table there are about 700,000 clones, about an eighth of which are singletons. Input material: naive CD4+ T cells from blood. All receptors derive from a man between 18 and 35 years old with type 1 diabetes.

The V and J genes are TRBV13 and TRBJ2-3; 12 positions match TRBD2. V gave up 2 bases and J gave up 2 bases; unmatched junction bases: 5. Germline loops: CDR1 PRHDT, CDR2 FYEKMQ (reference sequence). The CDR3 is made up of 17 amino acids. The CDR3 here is CASSLPWTSGDTDTQYF. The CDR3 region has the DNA TGTGCCAGCAGCTTACCCTGGACTAGCGGGGACACAGATACGCAGTATTTT.

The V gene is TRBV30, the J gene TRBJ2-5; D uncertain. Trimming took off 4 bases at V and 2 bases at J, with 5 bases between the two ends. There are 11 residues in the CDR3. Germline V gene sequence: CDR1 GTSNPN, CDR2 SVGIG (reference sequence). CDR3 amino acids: CAWTTQETQYF. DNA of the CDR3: TGTGCCTGGACCACTCAAGAGACCCAGTACTTC.

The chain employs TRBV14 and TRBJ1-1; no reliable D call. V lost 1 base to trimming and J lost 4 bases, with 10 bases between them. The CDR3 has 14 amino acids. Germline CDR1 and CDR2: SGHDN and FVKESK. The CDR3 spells CASSQALLGTEAFF. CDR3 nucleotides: TGTGCCAGCAGCCAAGCACTCCTGGGCACTGAAGCTTTCTTT.

CDR3 region: CSGSGGETYEQYF. The CDR3 region has the DNA TGCAGCGGTAGCGGGGGTGAGACCTACGAGCAGTACTTC. V and J are TRBV29-1 and TRBJ2-7, with 9 bases aligning to TRBD2. With 7 bases clipped from V and 2 bases from J, the junction kept 6 bases outside the gene matches. From germline, CDR1 is SQVTM and CDR2 ANQGSEA. The CDR3 is 13 residues long.

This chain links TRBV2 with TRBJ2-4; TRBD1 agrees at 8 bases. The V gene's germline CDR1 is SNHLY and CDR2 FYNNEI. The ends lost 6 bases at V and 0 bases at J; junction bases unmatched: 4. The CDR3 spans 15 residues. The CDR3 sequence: CASSGQGLAKNIQYF. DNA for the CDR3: TGTGCCAGCAGCGGACAGGGTTTAGCCAAAAACATTCAGTACTTC.

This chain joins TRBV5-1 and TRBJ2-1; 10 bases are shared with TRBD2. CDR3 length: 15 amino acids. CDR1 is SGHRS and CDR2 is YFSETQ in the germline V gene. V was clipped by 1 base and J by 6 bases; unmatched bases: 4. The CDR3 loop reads CASSLTSGAFNEQFF. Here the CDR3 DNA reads TGCGCCAGCAGCTTGACTAGCGGGGCTTTCAATGAGCAGTTCTTC.

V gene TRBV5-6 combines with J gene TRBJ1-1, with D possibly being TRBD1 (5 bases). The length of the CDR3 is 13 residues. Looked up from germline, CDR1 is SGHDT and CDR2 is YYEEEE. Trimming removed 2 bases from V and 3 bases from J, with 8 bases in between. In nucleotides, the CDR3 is TGTGCCAGCAGCTTTGGGGCAGACACTGAAGCTTTCTTT. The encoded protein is CASSFGADTEAFF.

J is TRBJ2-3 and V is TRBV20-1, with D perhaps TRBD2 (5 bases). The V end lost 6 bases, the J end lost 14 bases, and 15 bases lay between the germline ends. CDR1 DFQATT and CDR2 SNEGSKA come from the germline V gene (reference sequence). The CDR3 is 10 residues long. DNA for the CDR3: TGCAGTGCCCCGGGGAGAGGGAGGTATTTT. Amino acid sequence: CSAPGRGRYF.

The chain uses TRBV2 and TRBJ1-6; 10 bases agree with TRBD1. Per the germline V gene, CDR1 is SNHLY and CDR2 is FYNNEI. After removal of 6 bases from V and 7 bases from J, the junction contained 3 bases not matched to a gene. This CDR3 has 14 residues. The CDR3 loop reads CASSPDRGNSPLHF. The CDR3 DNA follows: TGTGCCAGCAGCCCGGACAGGGGGAATTCACCCCTCCACTTT.

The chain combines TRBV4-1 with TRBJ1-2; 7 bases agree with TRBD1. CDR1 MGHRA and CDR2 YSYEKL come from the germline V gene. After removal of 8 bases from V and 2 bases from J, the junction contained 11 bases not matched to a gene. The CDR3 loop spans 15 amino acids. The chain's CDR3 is CASAPGQGGNYGYTF. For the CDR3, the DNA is TGCGCCAGCGCCCCCGGGCAGGGGGGGAACTATGGCTACACCTTC.

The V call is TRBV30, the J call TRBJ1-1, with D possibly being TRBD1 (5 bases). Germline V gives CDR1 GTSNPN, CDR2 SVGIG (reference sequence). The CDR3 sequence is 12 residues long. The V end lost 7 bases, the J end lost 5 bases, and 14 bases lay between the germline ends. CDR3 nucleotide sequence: TGTGCCTTACGTAGAGGGACGACTGAAGCTTTCTTT. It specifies CALRRGTTEAFF.

The CDR3: CASSVAGGPNQPQHF. The DNA for the CDR3 is TGTGCCAGCAGCGTCGCAGGGGGTCCCAATCAGCCCCAGCATTTT. The chain joins TRBV9 to TRBJ1-5; the match to TRBD1 covers 7 bases. With V trimmed by 2 bases and J by 3 bases, 5 bases remained unmatched. The CDR3 totals 15 residues. Germline loops: CDR1 SGDLS, CDR2 YYNGEE. Variable domain in full (rest from reference TRBV9 and TRBJ1-5): DSGVTQTPKHLITATGQRVTLRCSPRSGDLSVYWYQQSLDQGLQFLIQYYNGEERAKGNILERFSAQQFPDLHSELNLSSLELGDSALYFCASSVAGGPNQPQHFGDGTRLSIL.

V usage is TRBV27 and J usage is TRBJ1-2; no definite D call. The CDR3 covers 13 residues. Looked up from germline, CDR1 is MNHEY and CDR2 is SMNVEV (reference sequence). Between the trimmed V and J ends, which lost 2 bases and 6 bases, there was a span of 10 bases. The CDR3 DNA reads TGTGCCAGCAGTTTACTGAGGAGCCATGGCTACACCTTC. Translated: CASSLLRSHGYTF.

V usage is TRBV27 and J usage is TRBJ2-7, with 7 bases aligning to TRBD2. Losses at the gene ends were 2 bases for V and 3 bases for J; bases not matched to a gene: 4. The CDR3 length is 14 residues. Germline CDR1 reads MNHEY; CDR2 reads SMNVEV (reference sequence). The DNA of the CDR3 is TGTGCCAGCAGTTTAGTGTCGGGGGGCTACGAGCAGTACTTC. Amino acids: CASSLVSGGYEQYF.

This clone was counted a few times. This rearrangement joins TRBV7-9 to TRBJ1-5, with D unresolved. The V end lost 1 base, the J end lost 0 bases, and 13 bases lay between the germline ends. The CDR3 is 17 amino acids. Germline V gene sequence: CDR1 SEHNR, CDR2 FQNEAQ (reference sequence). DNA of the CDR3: TGTGCCAGCAGCTTAGGAACTAGCGTTGATAGCAATCAGCCCCAGCATTTT. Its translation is CASSLGTSVDSNQPQHF.

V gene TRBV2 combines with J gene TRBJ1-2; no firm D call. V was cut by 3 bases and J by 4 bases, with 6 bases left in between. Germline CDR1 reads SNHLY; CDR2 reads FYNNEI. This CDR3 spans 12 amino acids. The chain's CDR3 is CASSEFSYGYTF. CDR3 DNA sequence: TGTGCCAGCAGTGAGTTCAGCTATGGCTACACCTTC.

The CDR3 sequence: CASSFPGETQYF. In nucleotides, the CDR3 is TGTGCCAGCAGCTTCCCGGGGGAGACCCAGTACTTC. This rearrangement joins TRBV5-4 to TRBJ2-5; TRBD2 is a possible D gene (5 bases). The CDR3 loop spans 12 amino acids. Between the trimmed V and J ends, which lost 2 bases and 5 bases, there was a span of 7 bases. Germline CDR1 and CDR2: SGHNT and YYREEE (reference sequence).

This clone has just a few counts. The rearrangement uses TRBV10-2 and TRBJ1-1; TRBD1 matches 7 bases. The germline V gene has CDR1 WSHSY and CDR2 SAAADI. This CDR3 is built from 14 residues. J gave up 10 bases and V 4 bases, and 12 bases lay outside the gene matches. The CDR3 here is CASSVGQGDGVAFF. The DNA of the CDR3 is TGCGCCAGCAGTGTGGGGCAGGGGGACGGCGTAGCTTTCTTT.

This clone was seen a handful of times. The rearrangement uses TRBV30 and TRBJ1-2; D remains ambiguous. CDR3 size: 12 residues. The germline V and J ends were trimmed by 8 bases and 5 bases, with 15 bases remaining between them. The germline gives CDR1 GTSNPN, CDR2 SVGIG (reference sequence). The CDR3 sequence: CAHTGGGYGYTF. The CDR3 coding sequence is TGTGCCCATACGGGCGGCGGATATGGCTACACCTTC.

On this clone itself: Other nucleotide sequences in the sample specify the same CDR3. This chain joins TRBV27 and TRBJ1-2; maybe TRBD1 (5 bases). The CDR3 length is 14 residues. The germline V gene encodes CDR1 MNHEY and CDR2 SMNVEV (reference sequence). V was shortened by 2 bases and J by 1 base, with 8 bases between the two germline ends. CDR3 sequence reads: CASSLSRGNYGYTF. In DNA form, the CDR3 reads TGTGCCAGCAGTTTAAGTAGGGGTAACTATGGCTACACCTTC.

CDR3 bases: TGCGCCAGCAGCTGGACAGGGAATAATGGCTACACCTTC. This codes for CASSWTGNNGYTF. The chain employs TRBV5-1 and TRBJ1-2, with 8 bases lining up with TRBD1. Germline assignment: CDR1 SGHRS and CDR2 YFSETQ. J was trimmed by 6 bases and V by 3 bases; bases with no gene match: 4. The CDR3 consists of 13 residues.

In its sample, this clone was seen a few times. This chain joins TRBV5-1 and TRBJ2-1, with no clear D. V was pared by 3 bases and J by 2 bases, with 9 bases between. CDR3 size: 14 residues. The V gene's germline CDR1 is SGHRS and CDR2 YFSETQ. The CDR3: CASSSQVAYNEQFF. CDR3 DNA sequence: TGCGCCAGCAGCTCCCAGGTTGCCTACAATGAGCAGTTCTTC.

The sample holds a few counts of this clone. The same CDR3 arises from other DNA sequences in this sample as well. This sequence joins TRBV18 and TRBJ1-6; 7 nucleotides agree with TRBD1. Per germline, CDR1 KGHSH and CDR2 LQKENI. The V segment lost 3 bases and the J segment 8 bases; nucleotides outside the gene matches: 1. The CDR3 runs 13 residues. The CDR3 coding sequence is TGTGCCAGCTCACCCGACAGGGATTCACCCCTCCACTTT. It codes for CASSPDRDSPLHF.